This TCR beta chain was found in a study of PD-1 blockade in classical Hodgkin lymphoma. Study overall: Once every 2 weeks, patients received intravenous nivolumab at 3 mg/kg.

As regards this clone: Its specificity is unknown.

The table came from immunoSEQ multiplex PCR; TCRdb's copy has only in-frame clones and leaves some out. Of 25,000 to 35,000 clones listed, about 71% are singletons. The CDR3 loop spans 16 amino acids. CDR1 is SGHNT and CDR2 is YYREEE in the germline V gene (reference sequence). V was trimmed by 4 bases and J by 1 base, leaving 17 bases between them. Overall study results and limits: CD4+ TCR diversity, unlike CD8+, climbed significantly by C4D1.

All trial patients relapsed after autologous stem cell transplantation. Here the sequenced sample was peripheral blood mononuclear cells (PBMCs), taken before the second cycle of nivolumab. The chain employs TRBV5-4 and TRBJ1-1; tentative D call: TRBD1 (6 bases). This TCR derives from a human donor with classical Hodgkin lymphoma. This chain's CDR3 is CASSLSGGGRNTEAFF. In nucleotides, the CDR3 is TGTGCCAGCAGCCTCTCGGGGGGCGGTCGGAACACTGAAGCTTTCTTT.